A selection of T cell receptor beta chains follows, all from one sample in a study of T cells after yellow fever vaccination. TCRdb re-analysed the 5' RACE reads in MiXCR, keeping a single row per CDR3 protein. The sample contains some 100,000 distinct CDR3 sequences, 6.5% to 9% of which appear only once. Source: CD4+ T cells sorted from PBMCs, taken more than 40 days after the first yellow fever vaccination. These receptors were collected from a man aged 18-30 years who received the YFV17D yellow fever vaccine. CDR3s include the opening cysteine and the closing phenylalanine or tryptophan. A D gene is named only where the DNA matches it firmly. Where a row states a size, it is once, few, many or the class of an expanded clone; other rows omit it.

TRBV7-2	15	few	TRBJ1-5	TRBD1	CASSPIRGIGQPQHF	TGTGCCAGCAGCCCAATCAGGGGGATCGGTCAGCCCCAGCATTTT
TRBV5-1	16	many	TRBJ2-3	TRBD2	CASSLGRAGGTDTQYF	TGCGCCAGCAGCTTGGGTCGAGCGGGGGGGACAGATACGCAGTATTTT
TRBV6-1	16	many	TRBJ1-4	.	CASSGRMRTTNEKLFF	TGTGCCAGCAGTGGGCGAATGAGGACAACTAATGAAAAACTGTTTTTT
TRBV5-1	14	few	TRBJ2-5	TRBD2	CASSSLPGGETQYF	TGCGCCAGCAGCTCACTCCCGGGGGGGGAGACCCAGTACTTC
TRBV21-1	14	many	TRBJ2-5	.	CARQEGDSMKTQYF	TGTGCCAGACAAGAGGGAGACAGTATGAAGACCCAGTACTTC
TRBV29-1	12	many	TRBJ2-3	.	CSVLGAPDTQYF	TGCAGCGTTCTAGGGGCCCCAGATACGCAGTATTTT
TRBV7-4	15	many	TRBJ2-1	TRBD2	CASSTSGGLYNEQFF	TGTGCCAGCAGCACTAGCGGGGGCCTCTACAATGAGCAGTTCTTC
TRBV7-9	15	many	TRBJ1-3	TRBD1	CASPGQGAFGNTIYF	TGTGCCAGTCCGGGACAGGGGGCCTTTGGAAACACCATATATTTT
TRBV9	13	many	TRBJ1-2	.	CASRPDRNYGYTF	TGTGCCAGCAGACCGGACAGAAACTATGGCTACACCTTC
TRBV20-1	12	.	TRBJ2-1	TRBD1	CSAGQGGNEQFF	TGCAGTGCGGGACAGGGTGGGAATGAGCAGTTCTTC
TRBV5-1	14	many	TRBJ2-2	TRBD1	CASHTRGSVGELFF	TGCGCCAGCCACACCAGGGGGTCGGTCGGGGAGCTGTTTTTT
TRBV7-9	16	many	TRBJ1-2	.	CASSRLSHGENYGYTF	TGTGCCAGCAGCCGTCTTTCCCACGGGGAAAACTATGGCTACACCTTC
TRBV12-3/TRBV12-4	13	many	TRBJ1-2	.	CASAPQGRKGYTF	TGTGCCAGCGCCCCACAGGGAAGAAAGGGCTACACCTTC
TRBV6-2/TRBV6-3	17	many	TRBJ1-4	TRBD1	CASTPPGQGATNEKLFF	TGTGCCAGCACCCCACCGGGACAGGGGGCAACTAATGAAAAACTGTTTTTT
TRBV5-5	14	many	TRBJ2-1	.	CASSFPAGNNEQFF	TGTGCCAGCAGCTTTCCAGCGGGTAACAATGAGCAGTTCTTC
TRBV12-3/TRBV12-4	14	many	TRBJ2-7	.	CASSFQAVRGEQYF	TGTGCCAGCAGTTTTCAGGCAGTACGAGGCGAGCAGTACTTC
TRBV20-1	14	.	TRBJ2-1	.	CSASLPVSYNEQFF	TGCAGTGCTAGTTTACCCGTTTCCTACAATGAGCAGTTCTTC
TRBV7-6	13	many	TRBJ2-5	.	CASSVGTWETQYF	TGTGCCAGCAGCGTCGGGACATGGGAGACCCAGTACTTC
TRBV5-1	11	many	TRBJ2-3	.	CASSFSQTQYF	TGCGCCAGCAGCTTCTCTCAGACGCAGTATTTT
TRBV4-2	16	.	TRBJ2-5	TRBD2	CASSPVAGKGEETQYF	TGTGCCAGCAGCCCAGTAGCGGGGAAGGGGGAAGAGACCCAGTACTTC
TRBV5-1	15	many	TRBJ1-6	TRBD1	CASSLAGQGRSPLHF	TGCGCCAGCAGCTTGGCGGGACAGGGTCGTTCACCCCTCCACTTT
TRBV4-2	15	many	TRBJ2-5	.	CASSQEPHQMETQYF	TGTGCCAGCAGCCAAGAGCCCCACCAAATGGAGACCCAGTACTTC
TRBV7-2	15	many	TRBJ2-3	TRBD2	CASSFGSGGAGTQYF	TGTGCCAGCAGCTTCGGCAGCGGGGGGGCCGGTACGCAGTATTTT
TRBV6-2/TRBV6-3	12	many	TRBJ2-4	.	CASTQWRDIQYF	TGTGCCAGCACCCAGTGGCGGGACATTCAGTACTTC
TRBV6-5	15	many	TRBJ2-5	.	CASSFTGMVGETQYF	TGTGCCAGCAGTTTTACAGGGATGGTCGGGGAGACCCAGTACTTC
TRBV18	12	many	TRBJ2-5	.	CASSPGGETQYF	TGTGCCAGCTCACCGGGAGGAGAGACCCAGTACTTC
TRBV28	13	many	TRBJ1-6	.	CASSFFGDSPLHF	TGTGCCAGCAGTTTTTTCGGGGATTCACCCCTCCACTTT
TRBV7-3	17	many	TRBJ2-3	TRBD2	CASSYQLAGGSTDTQYF	TGTGCCAGCAGCTATCAACTAGCGGGGGGTAGCACAGATACGCAGTATTTT
TRBV19	13	many	TRBJ2-3	.	CASSQVNSDTQYF	TGTGCCAGTAGCCAGGTGAATTCAGATACGCAGTATTTT
TRBV9	13	many	TRBJ1-1	.	CASSTGGSTEAFF	TGTGCCAGCAGCACGGGGGGCAGTACTGAAGCTTTCTTT
TRBV20-1	11	many	TRBJ2-1	.	CSAPQADEQFF	TGCAGTGCTCCGCAGGCGGATGAGCAGTTCTTC
TRBV5-1	14	.	TRBJ1-4	.	CASSLAAGSEKLFF	TGCGCCAGCAGCTTGGCCGCAGGGAGTGAAAAACTGTTTTTT
TRBV12-3/TRBV12-4	15	many	TRBJ2-3	.	CASSANPEGVDTQYF	TGTGCCAGCAGTGCGAACCCGGAGGGGGTTGATACGCAGTATTTT
TRBV12-3/TRBV12-4	15	many	TRBJ1-4	TRBD1	CASSKRTGGNEKLFF	TGTGCCAGCAGTAAACGGACAGGGGGAAATGAAAAACTGTTTTTT
TRBV18	16	many	TRBJ1-5	TRBD1	CASSPGTGGYFQPQHF	TGTGCCAGCTCACCGGGGACAGGGGGCTACTTTCAGCCCCAGCATTTT
TRBV20-1	14	.	TRBJ2-1	.	CSCVRASSYNEQFF	TGCAGTTGTGTGAGGGCTAGCTCCTACAATGAGCAGTTCTTC